These 31 T cell receptor beta chains were all obtained from the same sample, sequenced in a study of T cells in tumors after PD-1 blockade. Profiled with immunoSEQ multiplex PCR; TCRdb holds only in-frame clones, not every one. The sample consists of 60,000 to 75,000 clones, under 80% of them appearing once. Sequencing was performed on PBMCs, taken after anti-PD-1 treatment. These receptor sequences come from a human donor with basal cell carcinoma.

The rearrangement links TRBV4-1 to TRBJ2-3, with 8 nucleotides matching TRBD2. CDR1 and CDR2 from the germline V gene are MGHRA and YSYEKL. This CDR3 is built from 17 residues. J was trimmed by 2 bases and V by 4 bases; bases with no gene match: 11. CDR3 region: CASSPGGAGTITDTQYF. CDR3 DNA sequence: TGCGCCAGCAGCCCGGGAGGGGCGGGGACGATCACAGATACGCAGTATTTT.

V and J are TRBV28 and TRBJ1-5, with TRBD1 identical over 9 bases. Germline assignment: CDR1 MDHEN and CDR2 SYDVKM. The V segment lost 7 bases and the J segment 9 bases; nucleotides outside the gene matches: 10. CDR3 size: 14 residues. In DNA, the CDR3 is TGTGCCAGCAAGGGACAGGGAATTCTCCTGCCCCAGCATTTT. It specifies CASKGQGILLPQHF.

The chain links TRBV19 to TRBJ1-6; TRBD1 is a possible D gene (5 bases). From germline, CDR1 is LNHDA and CDR2 SQIVND (reference sequence). CDR3 length: 12 residues. V shed 8 bases and J shed 9 bases, with 11 bases lying between them. This CDR3 is CASGTLGSPLHF. For the CDR3, the DNA is TGTGCCAGTGGGACGTTGGGTTCACCCCTCCACTTT.

In nucleotides, the CDR3 is TGTGCCAGCAGCCAAGATATAGAGGAGCAGTTCTTC. This encodes CASSQDIEEQFF. The rearrangement links TRBV3-1 (or the pseudogene TRBV3-2) to TRBJ2-1; D ambiguous. The CDR3 spans 12 residues. Germline V lookup: CDR1 LGHDT, CDR2 YNNKEL (reference sequence). Trimming removed 0 bases at V and 10 bases at J, with 7 bases between.

This clone has more than one count but fewer than ten. This sequence joins TRBV6-5 and TRBJ2-2, with D maybe TRBD1 (5 bases). Trimming pared 6 bases from V and 7 bases from J, leaving 18 bases between. Germline-derived CDR1 and CDR2 are MNHEY and SVGAGI. This CDR3 is 15 amino acids long. CDR3 amino acids: CASSLTLDMSGELFF. Written as DNA, the CDR3 is TGTGCCAGCAGCCTCACGCTGGACATGAGCGGGGAGCTGTTTTTT.

The chain combines TRBV19 with TRBJ2-2; perhaps TRBD2 as D (6 bases). Per the germline V gene, CDR1 is LNHDA and CDR2 is SQIVND (reference sequence). The V end lost 6 bases, the J end lost 3 bases, and 11 bases lay between the germline ends. This CDR3 is 14 amino acids long. The CDR3 region is CASRWGEDTGELFF. The CDR3 coding sequence is TGTGCCAGTAGATGGGGGGAGGACACCGGGGAGCTGTTTTTT.

The chain carries TRBV30 and TRBJ2-3; no firm D call. Trimming shortened V by 1 base and J by 5 bases, and 10 bases separated the two germline ends. CDR3 length: 13 residues. Germline assignment: CDR1 GTSNPN and CDR2 SVGIG (reference sequence). CDR3 residues: CAWSGITLDTQYF. The CDR3 DNA is TGTGCCTGGAGTGGGATAACCTTAGATACGCAGTATTTT.

This chain links TRBV24-1 with TRBJ2-5, with 12 bases lining up with TRBD2. CDR1 is KGHDR, CDR2 SFDVKD, per germline. The ends lost 5 bases at V and 0 bases at J; junction bases unmatched: 6. The CDR3 has 17 residues. The CDR3 region has the DNA TGTGCCACCAGTGTCGGGCTAGCGGGGGGGTACCAAGAGACCCAGTACTTC. Translated, it gives CATSVGLAGGYQETQYF.

V is TRBV6-2 or TRBV6-3 and J is TRBJ1-5, with a tentative D call TRBD1 (5 bases). Trimming shortened V by 1 base and J by 4 bases, and 8 bases separated the two germline ends. The CDR3 extends over 14 amino acids. CDR1 is MNHEY, CDR2 SVGEGT, per germline. The CDR3 DNA sequence: TGTGCCAGCAGTTACTTGGGGGGGAATCAGCCCCAGCATTTT. The encoded protein is CASSYLGGNQPQHF.

This chain connects TRBV3-1 (or the pseudogene TRBV3-2) to TRBJ1-2, with TRBD1 as a possible D gene (6 bases). The V end was cut by 0 bases, the J end by 7 bases, with 15 bases between. Germline values: CDR1 LGHDT, CDR2 YNNKEL (reference sequence). There are 15 residues in the CDR3. CDR3 sequence (DNA): TGTGCCAGCAGCCAAGATGGTAGGGGGGGAGCTGGCTACACCTTC. Translating gives CASSQDGRGGAGYTF.

The rearrangement joins TRBV18 to TRBJ1-5; 7 nucleotides agree with TRBD1. The germline gives CDR1 KGHSH, CDR2 LQKENI. V shed 4 bases, J shed 4 bases, and the junction held 7 bases outside the gene matches. The CDR3 consists of 15 residues. In DNA, the CDR3 is TGTGCCAGCTCACTAGCACAGGGGATTAATCAGCCCCAGCATTTT. This gives the protein CASSLAQGINQPQHF.

DNA of the CDR3: TGTGCCTGGAGAGCGGGTCTCACCCTGGACGATCGCTATGGCTACACCTTC. It encodes CAWRAGLTLDDRYGYTF. The chain couples TRBV30 to TRBJ1-2; D ambiguous. V lost 3 bases and J 4 bases, leaving 24 bases between the germline ends. This CDR3 has 17 amino acids. Germline assignment: CDR1 GTSNPN and CDR2 SVGIG (reference sequence).

As concerns this clone: Other DNA sequences in the sample encode the same CDR3. In nucleotides, the CDR3 is TGTGCCAGCAGTGAAGATTATGGCTACACCTTC. It yields the protein CASSEDYGYTF. The genes are TRBV25-1 and TRBJ1-2; D gene uncertain. The CDR3 contains 11 residues. CDR1 and CDR2 from the germline V gene are MGHDK and SYGVNS. V was shortened by 2 bases and J by 5 bases, with 3 bases between the two germline ends.

V and J are TRBV30 and TRBJ2-7; 8 positions agree with TRBD2. The CDR3 is 15 residues long. Germline CDR1 GTSNPN, CDR2 SVGIG (reference sequence). The J segment lost 3 bases and the V segment lost 1 base, leaving 8 bases of the junction unmatched. CDR3 in DNA: TGTGCCTGGAGTGCAGAAGCGGGGGAAATCTACGAGCAGTACTTC. It specifies CAWSAEAGEIYEQYF.

This chain links TRBV28 with TRBJ1-2; 11 bases fit TRBD1. Unmatched junction bases numbered 9, after V lost 5 bases and J lost 7 bases. The CDR3 contains 15 residues. Germline CDR1 and CDR2: MDHEN and SYDVKM. DNA for the CDR3: TGTGCCAGCAGTGCCTCGGGACAGGGGGTCTCTGGCTACACCTTC. This sequence encodes CASSASGQGVSGYTF.

This clone was seen a handful of times. The genes are TRBV6-4 and TRBJ2-3, with 9 bases identical to TRBD2. The length of the CDR3 is 15 residues. From germline, CDR1 is MRHNA and CDR2 SNTAGT. V shed 6 bases and J 1 base; nucleotides not matched to a gene: 5. CDR3 region: CASSPASGGTDTQYF. CDR3 in DNA: TGTGCCAGCAGCCCCGCTAGCGGGGGCACAGATACGCAGTATTTT.

V gene TRBV4-1 combines with J gene TRBJ1-2; 7 nucleotides agree with TRBD1. V dropped 3 bases and J dropped 3; count of bases not matched to a gene: 7. The CDR3 length is 15 residues. Germline values: CDR1 MGHRA, CDR2 YSYEKL. The CDR3 coding sequence is TGCGCCAGCAGCCAGGCAGGGGGACTGTACTATGGCTACACCTTC. Translating it yields CASSQAGGLYYGYTF.

V is TRBV11-3 and J is TRBJ1-5; D unclear. The V end was cut by 1 base, the J end by 0 bases, with 10 bases between. CDR3 length: 16 amino acids. Germline lookup yields CDR1 SGHNT and CDR2 YENEEA. CDR3 residues: CASSLATTISNQPQHF. In DNA form, the CDR3 reads TGTGCCAGCAGCTTAGCTACGACAATTAGCAATCAGCCCCAGCATTTT.

The CDR3 sequence: CATHRGAYGYTF. The CDR3 DNA sequence: TGCGCCACCCACAGGGGAGCCTATGGCTACACCTTC. This chain uses TRBV10-1 with TRBJ1-2; 7 bases agree with TRBD1. The CDR3 sequence is 12 residues long. Germline values: CDR1 WNHNN, CDR2 SYGVQD (reference sequence). The V and J ends lost 10 bases and 4 bases, in that order; junction bases with no gene match: 6.

The chain couples TRBV19 to TRBJ2-1, with D possibly matching TRBD2 (7 bases). Trimming took off 5 bases at V and 12 bases at J, with 23 bases between the two ends. Germline V gives CDR1 LNHDA, CDR2 SQIVND (reference sequence). CDR3 length equals 15 residues. This CDR3 reads CASSRTSSSAGAQFF. The CDR3 DNA follows: TGTGCCAGTAGTCGGACTAGTTCCTCCGCGGGGGCGCAGTTCTTC.

This chain connects TRBV28 to TRBJ1-6; D might be TRBD1 (5 bases). From germline, CDR1 is MDHEN and CDR2 SYDVKM. This CDR3 region has 17 residues. V was trimmed by 2 bases and J by 2 bases, leaving 13 bases between them. The CDR3 DNA reads as TGTGCCAGCAGTTTAACGTCAGGGAAAACCTATAATTCACCCCTCCACTTT. Translation: CASSLTSGKTYNSPLHF.

The chain has TRBV28 and TRBJ1-1; tentatively, D is TRBD1 (6 bases). This CDR3 is built from 13 residues. Germline CDR1 and CDR2: MDHEN and SYDVKM. Between the trimmed V and J ends, which lost 6 bases and 3 bases, there was a span of 11 bases. The CDR3 spells CASRTDSYTEAFF. The CDR3 nucleotides are TGTGCCAGCAGGACGGACAGCTACACTGAAGCTTTCTTT.

This CDR3 is CASSLTASGTEAFF. The CDR3 DNA sequence: TGTGCCAGCAGTTTAACGGCTTCTGGCACTGAAGCTTTCTTT. V and J are TRBV27 and TRBJ1-1; D gene unclear. CDR1 and CDR2 from the germline V gene are MNHEY and SMNVEV (reference sequence). The germline V and J ends were trimmed by 2 bases and 4 bases, with 11 bases remaining between them. The CDR3 runs 14 residues.

J is TRBJ1-3 and V is TRBV30; D gene unclear. The CDR3 contains 12 residues. Germline CDR1 is GTSNPN and CDR2 is SVGIG (reference sequence). The V end was cut by 7 bases, the J end by 3 bases, with 10 bases between. The CDR3 nucleotides are TGTGCCTCTTCCTCGGGTGGAAACACCATATATTTT. Residues: CASSSGGNTIYF.

The V and J genes are TRBV12-3 or TRBV12-4 and TRBJ1-5; a possible D gene is TRBD1 (6 bases). The CDR3 has 13 amino acids. With 4 bases removed from V and 4 bases from J, the gap between germline ends came to 8 bases. Here the CDR3 reads CASSYTGNQPQHF. CDR3 coding DNA: TGTGCCAGCAGTTATACAGGGAATCAGCCCCAGCATTTT.

This chain joins TRBV3-1 (or the pseudogene TRBV3-2) and TRBJ1-1; perhaps TRBD1 as D (6 bases). Germline V gives CDR1 LGHDT, CDR2 YNNKEL (reference sequence). This CDR3 region has 15 residues. V was cut by 7 bases and J by 7 bases, with 22 bases left in between. CDR3 sequence reads: CASTYSGARGVEAFF. CDR3 DNA: TGTGCCAGCACTTATTCAGGGGCCCGGGGGGTTGAAGCTTTCTTT.

This clone was seen a single time. CDR3 loop: CASSSRQGTNYGYTF. As DNA, the CDR3 is TGTGCCAGCAGCTCAAGACAGGGAACTAACTATGGCTACACCTTC. The rearrangement links TRBV7-8 to TRBJ1-2; 7 nucleotides agree with TRBD1. Trimming removed 4 bases from V and 0 bases from J; junction bases left unmatched: 5. CDR1 is SGHVS and CDR2 is FQNEAQ in the germline V gene. This CDR3 contains 15 residues.

The chain links TRBV28 to TRBJ2-2; D is ambiguous. Germline V gives CDR1 MDHEN, CDR2 SYDVKM. The V end was cut by 8 bases, the J end by 0 bases, with 10 bases between. CDR3 size: 14 residues. CDR3 DNA: TGTGCCAGCGGGCTTCTATCGAACACCGGGGAGCTGTTTTTT. Translating it yields CASGLLSNTGELFF.

CDR3 coding DNA: TGTGCCAGCAGTTACGGCGGGGGGGCCACAGATACGCAGTATTTT. Translating it yields CASSYGGGATDTQYF. This chain uses TRBV6-2 or TRBV6-3 with TRBJ2-3; TRBD2 aligns across 9 bases. Germline V lookup: CDR1 MNHEY, CDR2 SVGEGT. Unmatched junction bases numbered 2, after V lost 2 bases and J lost 2 bases. The CDR3 is made up of 15 amino acids.

This clone was detected a few times. The chain has TRBV2 and TRBJ1-1, with TRBD1 as a possible D gene (6 bases). Germline-derived CDR1 and CDR2 are SNHLY and FYNNEI. This CDR3 contains 15 residues. V was pared by 5 bases and J by 0 bases, with 13 bases between. The CDR3 here is CASSPITGMNTEAFF. CDR3 DNA: TGTGCCAGCAGTCCGATAACAGGGATGAACACTGAAGCTTTCTTT.

The J gene is TRBJ2-1, the V gene TRBV19; tentatively, D is TRBD1 or TRBD2 (5 bases each). The CDR3 spans 15 residues. V dropped 7 bases and J dropped 7 bases, with 20 bases sitting between them. Germline loops: CDR1 LNHDA, CDR2 SQIVND (reference sequence). The chain's CDR3 is CASTPRDLRGNEQFF. In nucleotides, the CDR3 is TGTGCCAGTACGCCCCGGGACCTCAGAGGGAATGAGCAGTTCTTC. Drawing the rest from reference TRBV19 and TRBJ2-1, the complete variable domain is DGGITQSPKYLFRKEGQNVTLSCEQNLNHDAMYWYRQDPGQGLRLIYYSQIVNDFQKGDIAEGYSVSREKKESFPLTVTSAQKNPTAFYLCASTPRDLRGNEQFFGPGTRLTVL.